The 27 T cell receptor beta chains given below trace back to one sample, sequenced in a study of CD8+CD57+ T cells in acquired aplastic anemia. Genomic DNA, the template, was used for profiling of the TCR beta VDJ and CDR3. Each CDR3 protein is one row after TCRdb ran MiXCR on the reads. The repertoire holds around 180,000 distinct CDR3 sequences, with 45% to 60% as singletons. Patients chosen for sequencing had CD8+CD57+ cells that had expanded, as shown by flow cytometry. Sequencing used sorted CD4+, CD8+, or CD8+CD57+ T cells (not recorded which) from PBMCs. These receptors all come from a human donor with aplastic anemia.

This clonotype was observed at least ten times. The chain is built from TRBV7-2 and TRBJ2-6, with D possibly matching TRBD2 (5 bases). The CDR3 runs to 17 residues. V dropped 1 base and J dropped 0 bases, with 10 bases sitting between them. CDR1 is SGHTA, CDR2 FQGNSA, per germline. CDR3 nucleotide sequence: TGTGCCAGCAGCTTAGTTGGACTCGGCTCTGGGGCCAACGTCCTGACTTTC. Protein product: CASSLVGLGSGANVLTF.

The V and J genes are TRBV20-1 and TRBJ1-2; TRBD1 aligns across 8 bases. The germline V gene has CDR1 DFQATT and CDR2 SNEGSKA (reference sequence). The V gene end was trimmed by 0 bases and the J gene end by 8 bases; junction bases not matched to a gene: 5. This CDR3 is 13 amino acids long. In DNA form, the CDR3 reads TGCAGTGCTAGAGAAGACAGGGGAATAGGCTACACCTTC. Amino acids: CSAREDRGIGYTF.

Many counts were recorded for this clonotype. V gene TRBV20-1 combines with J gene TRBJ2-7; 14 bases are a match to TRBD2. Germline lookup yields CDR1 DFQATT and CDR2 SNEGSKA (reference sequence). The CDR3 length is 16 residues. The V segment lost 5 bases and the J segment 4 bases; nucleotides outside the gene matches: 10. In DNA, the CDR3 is TGCAGTGCTTCTCGTCGCGGGACTAGCGGGGGATACGAGCAGTACTTC. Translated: CSASRRGTSGGYEQYF.

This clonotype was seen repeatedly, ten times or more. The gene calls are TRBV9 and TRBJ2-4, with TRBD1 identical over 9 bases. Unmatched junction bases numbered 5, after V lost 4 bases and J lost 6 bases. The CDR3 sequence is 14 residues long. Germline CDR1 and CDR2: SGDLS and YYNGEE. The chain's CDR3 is CASSPRTGVNIQYF. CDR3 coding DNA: TGTGCCAGCAGCCCTCGGACAGGGGTAAACATTCAGTACTTC.

The CDR3 region has the DNA TGTGCCAGCAGCCTCGGGACTAGCGAGACCTACAATGAGCAGTTCTTC. Encoded protein: CASSLGTSETYNEQFF. The J gene is TRBJ2-1, the V gene TRBV11-1; 10 bases are shared with TRBD2. This CDR3 contains 16 residues. After removal of 5 bases from V and 2 bases from J, the junction contained 6 bases not matched to a gene. Germline V gene lookup returns CDR1 SGHAT and CDR2 FQDESV (reference sequence).

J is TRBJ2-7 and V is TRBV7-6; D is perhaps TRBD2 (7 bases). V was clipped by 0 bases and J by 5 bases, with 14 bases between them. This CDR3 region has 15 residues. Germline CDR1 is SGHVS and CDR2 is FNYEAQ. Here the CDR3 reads CASSLAGGGGDEQYF. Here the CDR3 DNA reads TGTGCCAGCAGCTTAGCGGGCGGGGGCGGCGACGAGCAGTACTTC.

CDR3 coding DNA: TGTGCCAGCAGTTTAGAAAGTATAGGGCTAGCGGCACCAGATACGCAGTATTTT. Translation gives CASSLESIGLAAPDTQYF. The chain combines TRBV12-3 or TRBV12-4 with TRBJ2-3; 7 bases are shared with TRBD2. This CDR3 comprises 18 residues. V shed 1 base, J shed 4 bases, and the junction held 14 bases outside the gene matches.

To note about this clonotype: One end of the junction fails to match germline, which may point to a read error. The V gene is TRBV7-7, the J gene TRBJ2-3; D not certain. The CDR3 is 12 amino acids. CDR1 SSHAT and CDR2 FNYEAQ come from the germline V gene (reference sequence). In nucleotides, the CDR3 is TGTGCCAGCAGCTTAGACACGATCGTGACGAATTTT. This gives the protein CASSLDTIVTNF.

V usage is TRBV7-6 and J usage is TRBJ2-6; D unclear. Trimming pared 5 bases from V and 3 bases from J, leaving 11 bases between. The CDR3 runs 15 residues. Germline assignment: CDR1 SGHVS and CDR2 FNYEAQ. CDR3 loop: CASSLDKYGANVLTF. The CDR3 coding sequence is TGTGCCAGCAGCCTAGATAAGTATGGGGCCAACGTCCTGACTTTC.

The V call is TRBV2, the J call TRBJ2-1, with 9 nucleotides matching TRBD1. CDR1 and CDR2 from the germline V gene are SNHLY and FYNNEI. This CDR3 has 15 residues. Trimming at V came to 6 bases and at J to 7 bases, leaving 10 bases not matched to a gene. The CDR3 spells CASSSTGGVGNEQFF. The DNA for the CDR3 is TGTGCCAGCAGCTCCACAGGGGGCGTGGGAAATGAGCAGTTCTTC.

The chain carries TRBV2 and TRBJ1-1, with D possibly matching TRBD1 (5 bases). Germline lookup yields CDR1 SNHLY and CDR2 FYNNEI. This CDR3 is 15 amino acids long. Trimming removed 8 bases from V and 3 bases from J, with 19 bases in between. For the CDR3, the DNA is TGTGCCAGCGGGGGAGAGGGACCGCCCCACACTGAAGCTTTCTTT. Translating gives CASGGEGPPHTEAFF. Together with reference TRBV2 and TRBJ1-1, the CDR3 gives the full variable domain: EPEVTQTPSHQVTQMGQEVILRCVPISNHLYFYWYRQILGQKVEFLVSFYNNEISEKSEIFDDQFSVERPDGSNFTLKIRSTKLEDSAMYFCASGGEGPPHTEAFFGQGTRLTVV.

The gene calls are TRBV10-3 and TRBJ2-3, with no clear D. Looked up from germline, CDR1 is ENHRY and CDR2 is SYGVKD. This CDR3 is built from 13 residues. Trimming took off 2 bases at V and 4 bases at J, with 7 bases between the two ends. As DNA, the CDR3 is TGTGCCATCAGTGAGGGGATCCCAGATACGCAGTATTTT. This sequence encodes CAISEGIPDTQYF.

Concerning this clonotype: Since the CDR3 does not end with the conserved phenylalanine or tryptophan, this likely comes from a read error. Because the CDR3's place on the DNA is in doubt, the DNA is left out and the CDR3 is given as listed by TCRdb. This chain's CDR3 is CASSVTGVSTS. This chain uses TRBV5-4 with TRBJ1-2; the table's D call, TRBD1, was not checked against the DNA. The CDR3 sequence runs 11 residues, both termini included. Germline V gene data show CDR1 as SGHNT and CDR2 as YYREEE (reference sequence).

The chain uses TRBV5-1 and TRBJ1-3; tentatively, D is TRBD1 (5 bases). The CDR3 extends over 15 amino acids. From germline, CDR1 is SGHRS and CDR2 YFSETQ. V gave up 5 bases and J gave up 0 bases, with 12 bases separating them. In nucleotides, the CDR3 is TGCGCCAGCAGGTCCGCAGGGACCTCTGGAAACACCATATATTTT. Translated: CASRSAGTSGNTIYF.

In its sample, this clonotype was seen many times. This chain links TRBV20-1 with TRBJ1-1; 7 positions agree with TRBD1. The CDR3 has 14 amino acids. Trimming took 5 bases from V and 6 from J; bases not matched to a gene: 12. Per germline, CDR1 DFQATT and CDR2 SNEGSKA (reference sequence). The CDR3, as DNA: TGCAGTGCTCCCGAAACGGACAGGTCTGCTGAAGCTTTCTTT. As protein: CSAPETDRSAEAFF.

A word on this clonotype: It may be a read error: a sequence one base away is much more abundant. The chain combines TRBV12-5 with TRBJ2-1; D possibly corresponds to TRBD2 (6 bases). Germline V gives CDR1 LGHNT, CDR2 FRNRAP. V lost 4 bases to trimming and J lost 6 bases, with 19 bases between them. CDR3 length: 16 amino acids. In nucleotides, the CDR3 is TGTGCTAGTGGTTCGGTAGGATTCTGGGAGGCCAATGAGCAGTTCTTC. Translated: CASGSVGFWEANEQFF.

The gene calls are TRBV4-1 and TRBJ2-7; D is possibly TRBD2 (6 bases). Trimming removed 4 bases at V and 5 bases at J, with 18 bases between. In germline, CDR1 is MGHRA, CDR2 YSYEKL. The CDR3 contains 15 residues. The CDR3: CASSPRDLAGDEQYF. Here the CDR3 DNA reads TGCGCCAGCAGCCCCCGGGACTTGGCTGGGGACGAGCAGTACTTC.

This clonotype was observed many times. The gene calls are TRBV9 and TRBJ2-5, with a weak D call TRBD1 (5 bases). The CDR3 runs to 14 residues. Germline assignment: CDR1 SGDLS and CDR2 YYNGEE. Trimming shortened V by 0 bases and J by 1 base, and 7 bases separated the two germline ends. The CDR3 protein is CASSVGQTQETQYF. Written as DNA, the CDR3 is TGTGCCAGCAGCGTAGGACAGACCCAAGAGACCCAGTACTTC.

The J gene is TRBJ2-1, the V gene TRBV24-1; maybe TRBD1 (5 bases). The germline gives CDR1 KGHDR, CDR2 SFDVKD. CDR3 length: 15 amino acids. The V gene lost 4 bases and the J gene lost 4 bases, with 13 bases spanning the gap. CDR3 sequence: CATSEPGPYYNEQFF. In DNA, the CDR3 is TGTGCCACCAGTGAACCAGGGCCTTATTACAATGAGCAGTTCTTC.

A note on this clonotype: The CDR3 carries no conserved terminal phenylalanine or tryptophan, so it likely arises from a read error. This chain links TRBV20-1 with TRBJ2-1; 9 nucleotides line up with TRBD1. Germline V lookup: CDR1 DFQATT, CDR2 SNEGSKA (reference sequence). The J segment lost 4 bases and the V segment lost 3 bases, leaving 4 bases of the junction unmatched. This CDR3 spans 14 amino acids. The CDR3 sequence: CSARSGQGYNEQFL. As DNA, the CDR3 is TGCAGTGCTAGGTCAGGACAGGGGTACAATGAGCAGTTCCTC.

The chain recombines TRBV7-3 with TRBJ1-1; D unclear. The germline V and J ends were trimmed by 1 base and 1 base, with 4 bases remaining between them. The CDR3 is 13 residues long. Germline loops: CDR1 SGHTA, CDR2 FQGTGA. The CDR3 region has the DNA TGTGCCAGCAGCTTAATTGGGAACACTGAAGCTTTCTTT. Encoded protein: CASSLIGNTEAFF.

CDR3 nucleotides: TGTGCCACCAGCAGAGATCATCGACTCCTCATACCACCGAACAAACCGTTAATGCCGTTCTTC. Translated, it gives CATSRDHRLLIPPNKPLMPFF. The V gene is TRBV15, the J gene TRBJ2-1; D is ambiguous. The germline V gene encodes CDR1 LNHNV and CDR2 YYDKDF (reference sequence). Trimming removed 0 bases from V and 15 bases from J, with 39 bases in between. This CDR3 region has 21 residues.

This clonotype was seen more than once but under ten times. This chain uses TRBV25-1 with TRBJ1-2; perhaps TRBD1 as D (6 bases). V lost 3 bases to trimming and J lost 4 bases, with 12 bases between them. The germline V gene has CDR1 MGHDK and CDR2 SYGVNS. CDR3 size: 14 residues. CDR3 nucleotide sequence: TGTGCCAGCAGTGACTACATGGGGGCCTATGGCTACACCTTC. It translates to CASSDYMGAYGYTF.

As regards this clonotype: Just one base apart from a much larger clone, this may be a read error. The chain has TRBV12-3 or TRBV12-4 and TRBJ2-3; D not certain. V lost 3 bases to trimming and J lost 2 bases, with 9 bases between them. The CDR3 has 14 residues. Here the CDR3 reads CASSFRRDTDTQYF. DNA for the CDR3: TGTGCCAGCAGTTTCCGCAGAGACACAGATACGCAGTATTTT.

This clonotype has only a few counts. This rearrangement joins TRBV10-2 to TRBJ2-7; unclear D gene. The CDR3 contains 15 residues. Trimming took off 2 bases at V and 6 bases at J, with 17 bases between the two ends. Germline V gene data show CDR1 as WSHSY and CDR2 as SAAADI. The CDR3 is CASSERKAGVGEQYF. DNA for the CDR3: TGCGCCAGCAGTGAGAGGAAAGCAGGAGTGGGCGAGCAGTACTTC.

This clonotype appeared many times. The CDR3: CASSFGDREPVNSPLHF. CDR3 nucleotides: TGTGCCAGCAGCTTCGGGGACAGGGAGCCAGTTAATTCACCCCTCCACTTT. This chain connects TRBV5-4 to TRBJ1-6; 9 bases agree with TRBD1. Germline loops: CDR1 SGHNT, CDR2 YYREEE (reference sequence). V gave up 2 bases and J gave up 6 bases; unmatched junction bases: 9. The CDR3 covers 17 residues.

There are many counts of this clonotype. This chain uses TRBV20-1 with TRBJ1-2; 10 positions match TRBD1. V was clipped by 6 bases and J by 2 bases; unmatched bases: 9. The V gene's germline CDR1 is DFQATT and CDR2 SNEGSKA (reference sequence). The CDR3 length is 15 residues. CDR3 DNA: TGCAGTGCCGAAAGCCTGGGACAGGGGAACTATGGCTACACCTTC. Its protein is CSAESLGQGNYGYTF.